This T cell receptor (beta chain) was profiled in a study of blood T cells in healthy people across ages. Primed by a sample-barcoded 5' primer and a J-beta primer mix, a second PCR proceeded for about 6 to 11 cycles. In TCRdb, the 5' RACE reads were re-called with MiXCR into one record per CDR3 protein. The sample comprises about a million distinct CDR3 sequences, roughly two fifths of which are singletons, and around 14% rests with the top ten. This CDR3 has 13 amino acids. Germline CDR1 ENHRY, CDR2 SYGVKD. J gave up 5 bases and V 9 bases, and 6 bases lay outside the gene matches. Study outcomes and limitations: Age advanced and TCR beta diversity per million T cells fell, roughly linearly. Diversity estimates drawn from one million T cells were deemed underestimates.

In the case of this clonotype: The target antigen is unknown.

This receptor was identified in a man aged 18-30 years in good health. The sequenced sample consisted of blood. The chain joins TRBV10-3 to TRBJ2-3, with TRBD1 identical over 9 bases. The CDR3 DNA reads as TGTGCCATTATGGGACAGGGCGTAGATACGCAGTATTTT. This translates into CAIMGQGVDTQYF.